The rows below give T cell receptor beta chains drawn from one sample of a study of glioma-infiltrating T cells. TCRdb re-called the multiplex PCR reads through MiXCR, storing one row per CDR3 protein. The sample records roughly 100,000 distinct CDR3 sequences, around 42% being singletons. The sample was glioma tissue, nonneoplastic brain tissue, or PBMCs (not recorded which). These receptors all stem from a human donor with low-grade glioma or glioblastoma, undergoing nonglioma brain surgery, or in good health (not recorded which). Each CDR3 is given with its conserved first and last residue. A D gene is named only where the DNA matches it firmly. A row's size may be missing; if present it is once, few, many or a size class.

many	.	TRBV28	TRBJ2-1	14	TGTGCCAGCAGTGGGGGCGCTCAGTACAATGAGCAGTTCTTC	CASSGGAQYNEQFF
many	.	TRBV5-1	TRBJ2-1	15	TGCGCCAGCAGCTCCGATTGGAGCTCCTACAATGAGCAGTTCTTC	CASSSDWSSYNEQFF
.	.	TRBV7-2	TRBJ2-2	14	TGTGAAAGCAGATTAGGGACCAGACGAGGGGAGATGTTTTTT	CESRLGTRRGEMFF
.	.	TRBV18	TRBJ1-1	12	TGTGCCAGCTCACCCGGCCCCACTGAAGCTTCCTTT	CASSPGPTEASF
many	.	TRBV6-1	TRBJ2-7	15	TGTGCCAGCAGAGAGGGTACTCTAGCCTCCTACGAGCAGTACTTC	CASREGTLASYEQYF
many	TRBD1	TRBV28	TRBJ1-2	11	TGTGCGGTACAGGGGAACTATGGCTACACCTTC	CAVQGNYGYTF
.	.	TRBV4-2	TRBJ1-1	13	TGTGCCAGCAGCCAGGGGCGGAACACTGAAGCTTTCTTT	CASSQGRNTEAFF
.	.	TRBV20-1	TRBJ2-7	14	TGCGCCAGCATCCCCCAGGGAAGATACAATGAGCAGTACTTC	CASIPQGRYNEQYF
many	TRBD2	TRBV28	TRBJ2-1	16	TGTGCCAGCAGTTCCCCTGGGCTAGCGGGGCTCCCTGAGCAGTTCTTC	CASSSPGLAGLPEQFF
many	TRBD2	TRBV20-1	TRBJ2-3	14	TGCAGTGCTAGCGGGACTAGCGTCACAGATACGCAGTATTTT	CSASGTSVTDTQYF
.	TRBD2	TRBV20-1	TRBJ2-1	16	TGCAGTGCTAGACATCCCGGGACTAGCGGATACAATGAGCATTTCTTC	CSARHPGTSGYNEHFF
many	.	TRBV7-2	TRBJ2-2	13	TGTGCCAGCAGCTTATCTTTGACCGGGGAGCTGTTTTTT	CASSLSLTGELFF
many	.	TRBV5-4	TRBJ2-7	14	TGTGCCAGCAGCTTGAACAGGGAAAGTCTTGAGCAGTACTTC	CASSLNRESLEQYF
many	TRBD2	TRBV11-2	TRBJ2-5	14	TGTGCCAGCAGCAATAGCGGGAGTCGCGAGACCCAGTACTTC	CASSNSGSRETQYF
many	TRBD1	TRBV7-2	TRBJ1-2	15	TGTGCCAGCAGCCCGAAGACAGGGAGGGGGAATGGCTACACCTTC	CASSPKTGRGNGYTF
.	.	TRBV6-5	TRBJ2-1	14	TGTGCCAGCAGTTCAGGAGTCGGGTCCTATGAGCAGTTCTTC	CASSSGVGSYEQFF
many	.	TRBV7-9	TRBJ2-5	15	TGTGCCAGCAGCTTAAACCCACCGGGGGCAGAGACCCAGTACTTC	CASSLNPPGAETQYF
many	TRBD1	TRBV5-4	TRBJ1-3	17	TGTGCCAGCAGGCCATCCGGGACAGCGCTCTCTGGAAACACCATATATTTT	CASRPSGTALSGNTIYF
many	TRBD2	TRBV6-1	TRBJ2-1	15	TGTGCCAGCAGTTCAGCGGGACTCTCCTACAATGAGCAGTTCTTC	CASSSAGLSYNEQFF
many	.	TRBV19	TRBJ1-1	14	TGTGCCAGTAGTTTCGGACAGACGAACACTGAAGCTTTCTTT	CASSFGQTNTEAFF
many	TRBD1	TRBV19	TRBJ1-5	17	TGTGCCAGTAGTATCGTCTGGGACAGCCTCTATTATCAGCCCCAGCATTTT	CASSIVWDSLYYQPQHF
many	.	TRBV14	TRBJ2-1	14	TGTGCCAGCAGCCGATCGGAGTCAAACAATGAGCAGTTCTTC	CASSRSESNNEQFF
few	.	TRBV12-5	TRBJ2-6	13	TGTGCTAGTGGTCCGTCTGGGGCCAACGTCCTGACTTTC	CASGPSGANVLTF
many	.	TRBV12-3/TRBV12-4	TRBJ1-5	15	TGTGCCAGCAGTTCCCTGGGACCGCTCAATCAGCCCCAGCATTTT	CASSSLGPLNQPQHF
many	.	TRBV7-6	TRBJ2-3	15	TGTGCCAGCAGTCGGACTGTGTCGGGCACAGATACGCAGTATTTT	CASSRTVSGTDTQYF
many	.	TRBV5-1	TRBJ1-1	13	TGCGCCAGCAGCCCCCCCGGGACACATGAAGCTTTCTTT	CASSPPGTHEAFF
many	TRBD2	TRBV25-1	TRBJ2-7	15	TGTGCCAGCAGTGAATGGCTAGCGGGTTCCTACGAGCAGTACTTC	CASSEWLAGSYEQYF
.	.	TRBV11-2	TRBJ2-7	15	TGTGCCAGCAGCCCCCAAGCGGGCATCCCCTACTATCAGTACTTC	CASSPQAGIPYYQYF
many	TRBD1	TRBV20-1	TRBJ2-5	12	TGCAGTGCTAGGACAGGGGGAGAGACCCAGTACTTC	CSARTGGETQYF